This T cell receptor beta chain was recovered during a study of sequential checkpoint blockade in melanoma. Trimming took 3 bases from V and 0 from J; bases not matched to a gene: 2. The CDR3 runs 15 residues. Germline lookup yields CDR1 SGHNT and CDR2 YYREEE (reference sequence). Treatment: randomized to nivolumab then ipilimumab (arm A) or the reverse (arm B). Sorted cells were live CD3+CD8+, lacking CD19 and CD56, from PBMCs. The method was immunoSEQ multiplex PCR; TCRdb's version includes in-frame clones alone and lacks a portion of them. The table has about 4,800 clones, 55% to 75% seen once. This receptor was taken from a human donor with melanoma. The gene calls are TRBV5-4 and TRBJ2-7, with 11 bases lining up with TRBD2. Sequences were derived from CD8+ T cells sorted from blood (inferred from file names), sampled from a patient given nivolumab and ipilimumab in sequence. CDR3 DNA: TGTGCCAGCAGCTCCCTAGCGGGAGGCTCCTACGAGCAGTACTTC. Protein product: CASSSLAGGSYEQYF.